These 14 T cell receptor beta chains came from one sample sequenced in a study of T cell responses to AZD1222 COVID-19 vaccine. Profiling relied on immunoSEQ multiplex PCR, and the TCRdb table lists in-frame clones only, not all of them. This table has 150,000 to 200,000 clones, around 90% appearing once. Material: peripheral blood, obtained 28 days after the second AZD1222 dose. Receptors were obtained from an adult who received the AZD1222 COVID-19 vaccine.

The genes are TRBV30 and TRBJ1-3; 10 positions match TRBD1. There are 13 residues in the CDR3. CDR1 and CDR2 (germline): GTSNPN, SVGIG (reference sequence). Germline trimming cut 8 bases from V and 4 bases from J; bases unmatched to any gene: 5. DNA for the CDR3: TGTGCCGGGGGGACAGGGGTCGGAAACACCATATATTTT. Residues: CAGGTGVGNTIYF.

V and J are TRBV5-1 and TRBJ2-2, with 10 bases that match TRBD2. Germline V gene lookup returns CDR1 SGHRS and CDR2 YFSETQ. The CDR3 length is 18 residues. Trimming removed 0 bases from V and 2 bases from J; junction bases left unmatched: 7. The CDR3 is CASSLVILAGGNTGELFF. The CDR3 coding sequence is TGCGCCAGCAGCTTGGTTATTTTAGCGGGAGGAAACACCGGGGAGCTGTTTTTT.

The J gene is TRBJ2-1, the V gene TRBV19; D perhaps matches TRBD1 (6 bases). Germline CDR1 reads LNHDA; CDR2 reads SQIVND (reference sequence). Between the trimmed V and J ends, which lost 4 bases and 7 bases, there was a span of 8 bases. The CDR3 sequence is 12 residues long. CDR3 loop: CASSNRENEQFF. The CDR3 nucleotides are TGTGCCAGTAGTAACAGGGAGAATGAGCAGTTCTTC.

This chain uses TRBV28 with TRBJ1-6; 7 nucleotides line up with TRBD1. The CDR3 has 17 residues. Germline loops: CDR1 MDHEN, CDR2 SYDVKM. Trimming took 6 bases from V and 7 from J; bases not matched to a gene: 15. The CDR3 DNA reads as TGTGCCAGCAGGGGATCCGGGACAGTGGCGGCCAATTCACCCCTCCACTTT. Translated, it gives CASRGSGTVAANSPLHF.

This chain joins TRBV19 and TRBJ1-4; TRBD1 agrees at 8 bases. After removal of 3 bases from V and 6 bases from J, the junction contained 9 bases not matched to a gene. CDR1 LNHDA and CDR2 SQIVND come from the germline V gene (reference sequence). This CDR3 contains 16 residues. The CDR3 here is CASSIDRTGLHEKLFF. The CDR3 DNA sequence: TGTGCCAGTAGTATTGATCGGACAGGGCTACATGAAAAACTGTTTTTT.

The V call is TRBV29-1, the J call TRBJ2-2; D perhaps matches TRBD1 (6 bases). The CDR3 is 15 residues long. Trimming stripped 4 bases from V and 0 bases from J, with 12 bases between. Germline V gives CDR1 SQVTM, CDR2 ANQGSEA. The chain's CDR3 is CSVVGRQANTGELFF. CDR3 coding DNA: TGCAGCGTTGTGGGTCGACAGGCGAACACCGGGGAGCTGTTTTTT.

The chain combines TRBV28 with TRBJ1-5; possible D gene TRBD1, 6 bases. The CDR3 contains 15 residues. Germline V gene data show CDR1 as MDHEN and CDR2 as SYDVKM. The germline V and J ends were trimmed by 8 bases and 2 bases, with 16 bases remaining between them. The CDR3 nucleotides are TGTGCCAGCGGGGAGGACAGTAAGGGCAATCAGCCCCAGCATTTT. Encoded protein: CASGEDSKGNQPQHF.

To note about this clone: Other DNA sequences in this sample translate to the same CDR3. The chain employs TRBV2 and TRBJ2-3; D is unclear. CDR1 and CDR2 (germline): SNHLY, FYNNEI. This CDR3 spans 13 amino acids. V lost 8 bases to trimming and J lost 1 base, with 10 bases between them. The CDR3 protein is CASSPLGTDTQYF. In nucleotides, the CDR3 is TGTGCCAGCTCCCCTCTAGGCACAGATACGCAGTATTTT.

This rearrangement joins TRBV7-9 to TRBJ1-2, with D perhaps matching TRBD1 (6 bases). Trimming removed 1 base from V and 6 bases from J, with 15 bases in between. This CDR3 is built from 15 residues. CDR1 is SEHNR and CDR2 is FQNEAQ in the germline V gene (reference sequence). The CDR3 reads CASSLEGGWRDGYTF. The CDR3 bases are TGTGCCAGCAGCTTAGAAGGGGGTTGGAGAGATGGCTACACCTTC.

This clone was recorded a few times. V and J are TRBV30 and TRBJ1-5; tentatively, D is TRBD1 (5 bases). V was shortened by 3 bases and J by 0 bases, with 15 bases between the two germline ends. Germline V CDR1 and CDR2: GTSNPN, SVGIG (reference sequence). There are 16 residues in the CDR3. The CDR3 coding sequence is TGTGCCTGGAGAAGAGGGGCCGCTAATAGCAATCAGCCCCAGCATTTT. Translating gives CAWRRGAANSNQPQHF.

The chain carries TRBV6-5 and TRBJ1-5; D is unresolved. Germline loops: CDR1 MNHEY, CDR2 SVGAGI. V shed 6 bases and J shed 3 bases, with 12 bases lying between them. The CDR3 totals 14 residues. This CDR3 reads CASSGGNSNQPQHF. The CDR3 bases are TGTGCCAGCAGCGGAGGGAATTCCAATCAGCCCCAGCATTTT.

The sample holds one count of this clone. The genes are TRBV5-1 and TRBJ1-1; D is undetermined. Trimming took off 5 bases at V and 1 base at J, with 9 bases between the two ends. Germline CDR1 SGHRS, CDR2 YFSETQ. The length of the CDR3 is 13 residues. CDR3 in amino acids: CASREGSNTEAFF. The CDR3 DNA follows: TGCGCCAGCAGAGAGGGATCGAACACTGAAGCTTTCTTT.

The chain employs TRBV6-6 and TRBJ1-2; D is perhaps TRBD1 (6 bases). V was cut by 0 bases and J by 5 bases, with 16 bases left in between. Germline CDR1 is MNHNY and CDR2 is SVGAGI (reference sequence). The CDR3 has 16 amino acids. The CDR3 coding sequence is TGTGCCAGCAGTTACTCGAGGGACACCGTGGGGTATGGCTACACCTTC. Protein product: CASSYSRDTVGYGYTF.

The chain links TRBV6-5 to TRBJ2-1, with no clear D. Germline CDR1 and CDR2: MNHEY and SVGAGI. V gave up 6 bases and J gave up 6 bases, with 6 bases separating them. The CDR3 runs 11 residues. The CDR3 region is CASRAFNEQFF. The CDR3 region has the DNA TGTGCCAGCAGAGCTTTCAATGAGCAGTTCTTC.